This TCR beta chain was recovered during a study of PD-L1 blockade in urothelial cancer. Across the whole study: Per blood sample, T cells had a median of roughly 150,000.

Time point indicated: pretreatment peripheral blood. Sequencing used immunoSEQ multiplex PCR; TCRdb keeps in-frame clones, though not all of them. The data contain 54,000 or so clones, roughly 80% of them singletons. The material sequenced was PBMCs, taken around atezolizumab (anti-PD-L1) treatment. This TCR was recovered from a man in his fifties with urothelial cancer.

The CDR3 DNA sequence: TGTGCCAGCAGTGAAGCCGAGGTTGTAGCGGGGGAACGGTGGAGGGAGACCCAGTACTTC. It is translated as CASSEAEVVAGERWRETQYF. This chain connects TRBV6-1 to TRBJ2-5; 9 nucleotides match TRBD2. The CDR3 covers 20 residues. Looked up from germline, CDR1 is MNHNS and CDR2 is SASEGT. V shed 0 bases and J 5 bases; nucleotides not matched to a gene: 19.